The 25 T cell receptor beta chains below come from one sample, sequenced in a study of beta chain features in type 1 diabetes. All of the isolated RNA was reverse transcribed, so expressed TCRB transcripts were sequenced. The assay was immunoSEQ multiplex PCR, and TCRdb's table has in-frame clones only and misses some. The sample includes just over 600,000 clones, around a sixth of them seen just once. The sequenced material came from naive CD4+ T cells from blood. The source of these receptors is a man between 18 and 29 years old in good health.

The chain recombines TRBV4-1 with TRBJ2-3; D remains unclear. The CDR3 consists of 16 residues. Germline CDR1 reads MGHRA; CDR2 reads YSYEKL. V was cut by 4 bases and J by 0 bases, with 14 bases left in between. CDR3 bases: TGCGCCAGCAGCCCAGGACGGCACCCTAGCACAGATACGCAGTATTTT. Translation: CASSPGRHPSTDTQYF.

The rearrangement links TRBV5-1 to TRBJ2-1; D is perhaps TRBD1 (6 bases). This CDR3 region has 15 residues. The germline V gene encodes CDR1 SGHRS and CDR2 YFSETQ. Deletions cut 6 bases from V and 0 bases from J, with 13 bases between. The CDR3, as DNA: TGCGCCAGCACCAACAGGGAAAGCTCCTACAATGAGCAGTTCTTC. Translation gives CASTNRESSYNEQFF.

The chain joins TRBV6-6 to TRBJ1-5, with a weak D call TRBD1 (6 bases). Germline CDR1 is MNHNY and CDR2 is SVGAGI (reference sequence). V lost 8 bases and J 6 bases, leaving 14 bases between the germline ends. The CDR3 extends over 13 amino acids. CDR3 bases: TGTGCCAGCTTCCGGGGGGCCGGTCAGCCCCAGCATTTT. It encodes CASFRGAGQPQHF.

This clone was detected only a few times. DNA for the CDR3: TGTGCCAGCAGTATGCCGGGTAGGAGTTCACCCCTCCACTTT. This gives the protein CASSMPGRSSPLHF. V is TRBV25-1 and J is TRBJ1-6; D is unresolved. The CDR3 runs to 14 residues. CDR1 MGHDK and CDR2 SYGVNS come from the germline V gene. The ends were cut back, 5 bases at V and 9 bases at J, with 14 bases in the middle.

The chain combines TRBV7-9 with TRBJ1-6; TRBD1 might be the D (6 bases). V shed 5 bases and J shed 8 bases, with 13 bases lying between them. In germline, CDR1 is SEHNR, CDR2 FQNEAQ (reference sequence). The CDR3 runs to 14 residues. CDR3 amino acids: CASSRRGADSPLHF. CDR3 nucleotides: TGTGCCAGCAGCCGAAGGGGGGCGGATTCACCCCTCCACTTT.

This clone was detected only a few times. This chain connects TRBV5-4 to TRBJ2-2; D is possibly TRBD2 (6 bases). Trimming pared 4 bases from V and 9 bases from J, leaving 16 bases between. Germline V gene sequence: CDR1 SGHNT, CDR2 YYREEE (reference sequence). The CDR3 totals 14 residues. The CDR3 nucleotides read TGTGCCAGCAGCGTCCGGGACTTCTCTCGGGAGCTGTTTTTT. This sequence encodes CASSVRDFSRELFF.

This chain joins TRBV7-2 and TRBJ2-3, with TRBD2 identical over 12 bases. Germline V gene lookup returns CDR1 SGHTA and CDR2 FQGNSA. The CDR3 covers 16 residues. V was clipped by 4 bases and J by 4 bases; unmatched bases: 6. The CDR3 region is CASSSPSGRAPDTQYF. The CDR3, as DNA: TGTGCCAGCAGCTCCCCTAGCGGGAGGGCTCCAGATACGCAGTATTTT.

The chain has TRBV18 and TRBJ2-3; 8 bases map to TRBD2. V gave up 6 bases and J gave up 0 bases; unmatched junction bases: 14. The CDR3 contains 18 residues. Germline CDR1 is KGHSH and CDR2 is LQKENI. CDR3 in amino acids: CASSSRSGRLSSTDTQYF. CDR3 bases: TGTGCCAGCTCTTCTCGAAGCGGGAGATTATCTAGCACAGATACGCAGTATTTT.

Comments on this clone: Germline is not matched at one junction end, which may reflect a read error. The CDR3 loop is CAISQSHYGYTF. CDR3 DNA: TGTGCCATCAGTCAGTCGCACTATGGCTACACCTTC. V is TRBV10-3 and J is TRBJ1-2; D uncertain. The CDR3 totals 12 residues. Germline lookup yields CDR1 ENHRY and CDR2 SYGVKD.

Only a few counts were recorded for this clone. The chain has TRBV29-1 and TRBJ2-1, with D tentatively TRBD2 (6 bases). V was clipped by 4 bases and J by 2 bases, with 9 bases between them. Germline loops: CDR1 SQVTM, CDR2 ANQGSEA. The CDR3 sequence is 13 residues long. The CDR3 is CSVARETYNEQFF. DNA of the CDR3: TGCAGCGTTGCCCGGGAGACCTACAATGAGCAGTTCTTC.

In its sample, this clone was seen a few times. The V and J genes are TRBV20-1 and TRBJ2-1, with 7 nucleotides matching TRBD2. V shed 3 bases, J shed 12 bases, and the junction held 5 bases outside the gene matches. Germline assignment: CDR1 DFQATT and CDR2 SNEGSKA (reference sequence). The CDR3 runs to 11 residues. The CDR3 is CSARDRLAQFF. The CDR3 bases are TGCAGTGCTAGGGACCGACTAGCGCAGTTCTTC.

The chain recombines TRBV18 with TRBJ2-2; 12 nucleotides align to TRBD2. CDR3 length equals 16 residues. With 0 bases clipped from V and 6 bases from J, the junction kept 2 bases outside the gene matches. Germline lookup yields CDR1 KGHSH and CDR2 LQKENI. The CDR3 DNA is TGTGCCAGCTCACCACCGGGACTAGCGGGCGCCGGGGAGCTGTTTTTT. Protein sequence: CASSPPGLAGAGELFF.

This clone occurred a few times. V is TRBV19 and J is TRBJ2-4; the D gene is possibly TRBD2 (6 bases). Between the trimmed V and J ends, which lost 1 base and 7 bases, there was a span of 11 bases. CDR3 length: 14 residues. Looked up from germline, CDR1 is LNHDA and CDR2 is SQIVND (reference sequence). The CDR3 sequence is CASSIGLSGNIQYF. The CDR3 bases are TGTGCCAGTAGTATAGGGCTCAGCGGGAACATTCAGTACTTC.

The chain carries TRBV28 and TRBJ2-7, with TRBD2 matching 8 bases. Germline loops: CDR1 MDHEN, CDR2 SYDVKM. This CDR3 spans 15 amino acids. V shed 4 bases and J 0 bases; nucleotides not matched to a gene: 5. The CDR3: CASSSTSGSSYEQYF. CDR3 in DNA: TGTGCCAGCAGTTCCACCAGCGGGAGCTCCTACGAGCAGTACTTC.

This clone was seen more than once but under ten times. Additional DNA sequences in this sample encode the identical CDR3. V and J are TRBV29-1 and TRBJ2-7, with 13 positions matching TRBD2. CDR1 and CDR2 from the germline V gene are SQVTM and ANQGSEA. This CDR3 is built from 15 residues. V lost 2 bases and J lost 6; bases outside the gene matches: 7. The CDR3 region has the DNA TGCAGCGTTGAAAGGAGACTAGCGGGGGGTGGCGAGCAGTACTTC. Translating gives CSVERRLAGGGEQYF.

The chain recombines TRBV27 with TRBJ2-7; the match to TRBD1 covers 8 bases. This CDR3 has 15 residues. Germline loops: CDR1 MNHEY, CDR2 SMNVEV (reference sequence). Trimming cost V 0 bases and J 3 bases; bases outside gene matches: 4. The CDR3 loop reads CASSLSGQALYEQYF. CDR3 bases: TGTGCCAGCAGTTTATCGGGACAGGCGCTCTACGAGCAGTACTTC.

J is TRBJ2-1 and V is TRBV5-1, with no clear D. V lost 2 bases and J 9 bases, leaving 3 bases between the germline ends. This CDR3 has 10 amino acids. Germline V lookup: CDR1 SGHRS, CDR2 YFSETQ. For the CDR3, the DNA is TGCGCCAGCAGCTTTGGTGAGCAGTTCTTC. Translation gives CASSFGEQFF.

This clone came up a few times. This sequence joins TRBV6-6 and TRBJ1-4, with no clear D. Germline-derived CDR1 and CDR2 are MNHNY and SVGAGI (reference sequence). The CDR3 extends over 13 amino acids. Trimming took off 2 bases at V and 7 bases at J, with 8 bases between the two ends. CDR3 coding DNA: TGTGCCAGCAGTTACCCAATGGGTGAAAAACTGTTTTTT. As protein: CASSYPMGEKLFF.

The sample holds a few counts of this clone. The chain is built from TRBV15 and TRBJ1-3; D is possibly TRBD1 (6 bases). The CDR3 runs 16 residues. Germline V CDR1 and CDR2: LNHNV, YYDKDF (reference sequence). With 3 bases removed from V and 0 bases from J, the gap between germline ends came to 12 bases. The CDR3 reads CATSRFGTSSGNTIYF. CDR3 coding DNA: TGTGCCACCAGCAGGTTCGGGACAAGCTCTGGAAACACCATATATTTT.

This clone was seen more than once but under ten times. CDR3 loop: CASSYQQNTYEQYF. The DNA for the CDR3 is TGTGCCAGCAGCTATCAACAGAATACCTACGAGCAGTACTTC. This rearrangement joins TRBV5-5 to TRBJ2-7; D gene uncertain. The CDR3 length is 14 residues. Trimming pared 3 bases from V and 2 bases from J, leaving 12 bases between. The germline gives CDR1 SGHKS, CDR2 YYEKEE (reference sequence).

A few counts support this clone. V gene TRBV15 combines with J gene TRBJ2-5; unclear D gene. This CDR3 is 13 amino acids long. In germline, CDR1 is LNHNV, CDR2 YYDKDF (reference sequence). Trimming removed 1 base at V and 3 bases at J, with 6 bases between. The CDR3 region is CATSRVLEETQYF. The CDR3 bases are TGTGCCACCAGCAGAGTGTTAGAAGAGACCCAGTACTTC.

The rearrangement joins TRBV11-2 to TRBJ2-1; possible D gene TRBD2, 6 bases. Germline values: CDR1 SGHAT, CDR2 FQNNGV. V was trimmed by 2 bases and J by 6 bases, leaving 20 bases between them. The CDR3 length is 17 residues. The CDR3 sequence is CASSLPPGGKVGNEQFF. CDR3 DNA sequence: TGTGCCAGCAGCTTACCCCCGGGCGGGAAGGTAGGCAATGAGCAGTTCTTC.

This clone was detected a few times. The V gene is TRBV7-9, the J gene TRBJ1-6; D is unclear. V dropped 1 base and J dropped 6 bases, with 13 bases sitting between them. CDR3 length: 16 residues. Germline CDR1 SEHNR, CDR2 FQNEAQ (reference sequence). The CDR3 DNA reads TGTGCCAGCAGCTTAGAAATACCAACGTTTAATTCACCCCTCCACTTT. Residues: CASSLEIPTFNSPLHF.

The chain uses TRBV28 and TRBJ2-1, with 7 bases matching TRBD2. The junction had 6 bases not matched to a gene; V was cut back by 5 bases and J by 5 bases. Germline V gives CDR1 MDHEN, CDR2 SYDVKM. The CDR3 is 14 amino acids. CDR3 DNA: TGTGCCAGCAGTCGTCCGGGACTACACAATGAGCAGTTCTTC. Amino acid sequence: CASSRPGLHNEQFF.

The chain links TRBV6-1 to TRBJ2-5; D not resolved. CDR1 MNHNS and CDR2 SASEGT come from the germline V gene. V was pared by 1 base and J by 13 bases, with 7 bases between. The CDR3 totals 10 residues. Written as DNA, the CDR3 is TGTGCCAGCAGTGAAGTCGAGCGGTACTTC. It is translated as CASSEVERYF.